The 6 T cell receptor beta chains below all came from one sample that was sequenced in a study of Ad26.COV2.S vaccination and SARS-CoV-2 variants. Libraries were prepared by immunoSEQ multiplex PCR; TCRdb keeps only in-frame clonotypes and omits some of them. The sample lists 400,000 to 450,000 clones, 80% to 95% occurring once. The treatment: roughly 20 received Ad26.COV2.S at low or high dose, single or two shots; five or six received placebo; per-sample allocation not given. At day 63 after the first vaccine or placebo injection, samples were drawn. The sequences come from peripheral blood, collected in a trial of Ad26.COV2.S vaccine versus placebo. The receptors derive from a person between 18 and 60 years old who received the Ad26.COV2.S COVID-19 vaccine or a placebo.

Details on this clone: This specimen includes other DNA sequences encoding the same CDR3. CDR3 residues: CASSLEGLDEQYF. The CDR3 nucleotides read TGCGCCAGCAGCTTGGAGGGTCTGGACGAGCAGTACTTC. The rearrangement links TRBV5-1 to TRBJ2-7, with D hard to call. In germline, CDR1 is SGHRS, CDR2 YFSETQ. The V gene lost 0 bases and the J gene lost 5 bases, with 9 bases spanning the gap. The length of the CDR3 is 13 residues.

V is TRBV15 and J is TRBJ2-6; no definite D call. V shed 1 base and J shed 0 bases, with 10 bases lying between them. Germline assignment: CDR1 LNHNV and CDR2 YYDKDF (reference sequence). This CDR3 comprises 17 residues. The CDR3 coding sequence is TGTGCCACCAGCAGAGTTACCCGTAGCTCTGGGGCCAACGTCCTGACTTTC. It codes for CATSRVTRSSGANVLTF. Filled out from reference TRBV15 and TRBJ2-6, the complete variable domain reads DAMVIQNPRYQVTQFGKPVTLSCSQTLNHNVMYWYQQKSSQAPKLLFHYYDKDFNNEADTPDNFQSRRPNTSFCFLDIRSPGLGDTAMYLCATSRVTRSSGANVLTFGAGSRLTVL.

The gene calls are TRBV5-1 and TRBJ2-2, with TRBD2 matching over 9 bases. Germline V CDR1 and CDR2: SGHRS, YFSETQ. The junction had 6 bases not matched to a gene; V was cut back by 1 base and J by 2 bases. The CDR3 extends over 17 amino acids. The CDR3 DNA reads TGCGCCAGCAGCTTGTTAAAGACTAGCGGAAACACCGGGGAGCTGTTTTTT. Its translation: CASSLLKTSGNTGELFF.

Worth noting for this clone: The junction does not match germline at one end; this may be a read error. V gene TRBV7-7 combines with J gene TRBJ2-6; unclear D gene. There are 14 residues in the CDR3. CDR1 and CDR2 (germline): SSHAT, FNYEAQ (reference sequence). CDR3 coding DNA: TGTGCTAGCAGCTTAGACCCTGGGGCCAACGTCCTGACTTTC. Encoded protein: CASSLDPGANVLTF.

A remark on this clone: Other DNA sequences in the sample encode the same CDR3. This rearrangement joins TRBV15 to TRBJ2-2; D remains ambiguous. Germline CDR1 LNHNV, CDR2 YYDKDF (reference sequence). V was shortened by 1 base and J by 5 bases, with 8 bases between the two germline ends. The CDR3 is made up of 14 amino acids. The CDR3 protein is CATSRGLNTGELFF. The DNA of the CDR3 is TGTGCCACCAGCAGAGGACTCAATACCGGGGAGCTGTTTTTT.

V usage is TRBV2 and J usage is TRBJ2-7, with TRBD1 matching over 9 bases. The CDR3 length is 14 residues. Per germline, CDR1 SNHLY and CDR2 FYNNEI. V trimming: 5 bases; J trimming: 6 bases; junction bases outside the gene matches: 8. DNA of the CDR3: TGTGCCAGCAGTCCCGGGACAGGGCCTGGCGAGCAGTACTTC. This translates into CASSPGTGPGEQYF.